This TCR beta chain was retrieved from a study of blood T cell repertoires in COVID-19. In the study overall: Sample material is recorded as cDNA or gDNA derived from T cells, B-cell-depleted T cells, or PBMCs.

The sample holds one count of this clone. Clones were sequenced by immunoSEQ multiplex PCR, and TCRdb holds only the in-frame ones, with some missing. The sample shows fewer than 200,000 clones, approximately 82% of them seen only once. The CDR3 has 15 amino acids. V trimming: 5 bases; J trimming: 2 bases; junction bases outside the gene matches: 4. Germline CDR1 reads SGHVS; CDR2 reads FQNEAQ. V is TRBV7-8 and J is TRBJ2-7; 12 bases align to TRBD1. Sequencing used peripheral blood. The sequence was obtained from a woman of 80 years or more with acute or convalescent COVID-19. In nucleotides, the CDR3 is TGTGCCAGCAGCGGGACAGGGGGCGAAACCTACGAGCAGTACTTC. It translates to CASSGTGGETYEQYF.